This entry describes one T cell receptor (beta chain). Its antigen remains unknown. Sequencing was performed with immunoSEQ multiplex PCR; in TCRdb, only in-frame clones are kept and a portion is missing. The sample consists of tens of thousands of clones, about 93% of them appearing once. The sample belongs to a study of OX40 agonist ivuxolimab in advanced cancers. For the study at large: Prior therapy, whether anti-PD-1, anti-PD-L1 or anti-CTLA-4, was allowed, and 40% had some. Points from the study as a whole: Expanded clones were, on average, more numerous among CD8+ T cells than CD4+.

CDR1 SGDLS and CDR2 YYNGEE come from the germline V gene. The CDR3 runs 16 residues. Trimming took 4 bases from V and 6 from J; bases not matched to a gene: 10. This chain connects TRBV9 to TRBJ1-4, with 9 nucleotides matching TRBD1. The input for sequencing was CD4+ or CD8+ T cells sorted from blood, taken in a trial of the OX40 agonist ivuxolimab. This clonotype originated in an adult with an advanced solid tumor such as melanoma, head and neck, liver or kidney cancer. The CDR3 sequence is CASSSTLGQGHEKLFF. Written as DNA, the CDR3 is TGTGCCAGCAGCTCCACCCTGGGACAGGGACATGAAAAACTGTTTTTT.